This T cell receptor (beta chain) was identified in a study of CD4 T cells in relation to SARS-CoV-2 and coronaviruses. Unexposed donor CD4+ T cells date from about 2011-2018, before the COVID-19 pandemic. After ten to eleven days of culture, CD4+ T cells were isolated. Study outcomes and limitations: This crossreactivity analysis covered spike protein alone, no other viral proteins.

On this clone itself: Its antigen remains unknown.

Using immunoSEQ multiplex PCR, the repertoire was profiled, and TCRdb retains in-frame clones only, with some absent. The sample shows more than 25,000 clones, roughly 66% of them seen only once. The TCR comes from a human donor in good health. Sequencing was performed on CD4+ T cells from PBMCs, cultured in vitro.

The CDR3 DNA reads TGTGCCAGCTCACAAGACAGGGTAGGGAACCACGAGCAGTACTTC. Its protein product is CASSQDRVGNHEQYF. The chain is built from TRBV18 and TRBJ2-7; 7 bases align to TRBD1. The V gene's germline CDR1 is KGHSH and CDR2 LQKENI. This CDR3 has 15 residues. Germline trimming cut 4 bases from V and 5 bases from J; bases unmatched to any gene: 11.